In its sample, the clone carrying this T cell receptor (beta chain) was seen once. Its specificity is unknown. There are 15 residues in the CDR3. The V gene lost 4 bases and the J gene lost 9 bases, with 16 bases spanning the gap. From germline, CDR1 is LGHDT and CDR2 YNNKEL (reference sequence). Measured with immunoSEQ multiplex PCR; TCRdb has only the in-frame clones, and not every one. The data contain some 130,000 clones, about nine tenths of them singletons. The sample is drawn from a study of T cell responses to AZD1222 COVID-19 vaccine. General study findings and limits: Increased Spike-specific TCR breadth and depth were observed after two AZD1222 doses.

Sequencing was performed on peripheral blood, taken on day 0 of AZD1222 vaccination. This sequence joins TRBV3-1 (or the pseudogene TRBV3-2) and TRBJ1-6; the D gene is possibly TRBD1 (6 bases). This TCR came from an adult in good health. For the CDR3, the DNA is TGTGCCAGCAGCCGTAAACAGGGAATAGCTTCACCCCTCCACTTT. Its translation: CASSRKQGIASPLHF.